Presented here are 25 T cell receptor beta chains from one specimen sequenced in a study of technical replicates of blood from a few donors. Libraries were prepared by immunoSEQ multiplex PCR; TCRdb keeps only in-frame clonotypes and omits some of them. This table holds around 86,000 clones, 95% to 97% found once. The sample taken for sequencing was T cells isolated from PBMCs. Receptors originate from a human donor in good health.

CDR3 DNA sequence: TGTGCCAGCAGCCCCCTCAGACAGGGAACGTCCTATGGCTACACCTTC. Translating gives CASSPLRQGTSYGYTF. This chain uses TRBV7-8 with TRBJ1-2, with 7 bases lining up with TRBD1. The CDR3 loop spans 16 amino acids. J was trimmed by 4 bases and V by 5 bases; bases with no gene match: 13. Germline V gene data show CDR1 as SGHVS and CDR2 as FQNEAQ.

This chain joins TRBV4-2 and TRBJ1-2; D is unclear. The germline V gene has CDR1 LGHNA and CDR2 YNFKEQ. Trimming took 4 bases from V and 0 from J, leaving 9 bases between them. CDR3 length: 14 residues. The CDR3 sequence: CASSPSGANYGYTF. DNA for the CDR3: TGTGCCAGCAGCCCCTCCGGAGCTAACTATGGCTACACCTTC.

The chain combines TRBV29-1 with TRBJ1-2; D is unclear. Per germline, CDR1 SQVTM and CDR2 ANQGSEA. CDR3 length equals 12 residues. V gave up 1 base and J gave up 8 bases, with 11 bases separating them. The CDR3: CSVEGDREGYTF. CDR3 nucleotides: TGCAGCGTTGAAGGGGATCGGGAGGGCTACACCTTC. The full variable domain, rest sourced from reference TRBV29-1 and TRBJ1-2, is SAVISQKPSRDICQRGTSLTIQCQVDSQVTMMFWYRQQPGQSLTLIATANQGSEATYESGFVIDKFPISRPNLTFSTLTVSNMSPEDSSIYLCSVEGDREGYTFGSGTRLTVV.

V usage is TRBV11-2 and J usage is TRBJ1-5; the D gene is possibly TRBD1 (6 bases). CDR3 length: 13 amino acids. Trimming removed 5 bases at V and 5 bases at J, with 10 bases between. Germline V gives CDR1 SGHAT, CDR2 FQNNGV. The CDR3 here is CASSLGQDQPQHF. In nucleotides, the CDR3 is TGTGCCAGCAGCCTGGGACAAGATCAGCCCCAGCATTTT.

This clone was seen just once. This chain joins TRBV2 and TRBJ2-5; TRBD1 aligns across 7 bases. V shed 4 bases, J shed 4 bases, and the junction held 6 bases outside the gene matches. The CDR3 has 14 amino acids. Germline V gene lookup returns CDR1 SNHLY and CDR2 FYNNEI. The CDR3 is CASSGRGRTETQYF. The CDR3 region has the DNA TGTGCCAGCAGTGGTAGGGGGCGAACAGAGACCCAGTACTTC.

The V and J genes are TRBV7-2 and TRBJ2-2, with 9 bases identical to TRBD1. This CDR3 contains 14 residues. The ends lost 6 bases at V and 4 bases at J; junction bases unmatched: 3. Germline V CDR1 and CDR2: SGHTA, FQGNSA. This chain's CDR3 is CASRYRGRTGELFF. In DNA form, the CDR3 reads TGTGCCAGCAGATACAGGGGGCGCACCGGGGAGCTGTTTTTT. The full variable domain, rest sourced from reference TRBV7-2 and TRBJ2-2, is GAGVSQSPSNKVTEKGKDVELRCDPISGHTALYWYRQSLGQGLEFLIYFQGNSAPDKSGLPSDRFSAERTGGSVSTLTIQRTQQEDSAVYLCASRYRGRTGELFFGEGSRLTVL.

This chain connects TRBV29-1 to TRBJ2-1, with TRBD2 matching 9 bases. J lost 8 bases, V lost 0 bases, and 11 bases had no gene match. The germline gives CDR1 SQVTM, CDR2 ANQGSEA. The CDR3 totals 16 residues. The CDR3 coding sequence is TGCAGCGTTGAAGACCCGACTAGCGGCCCAGAGGATGAGCAGTTCTTC. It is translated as CSVEDPTSGPEDEQFF.

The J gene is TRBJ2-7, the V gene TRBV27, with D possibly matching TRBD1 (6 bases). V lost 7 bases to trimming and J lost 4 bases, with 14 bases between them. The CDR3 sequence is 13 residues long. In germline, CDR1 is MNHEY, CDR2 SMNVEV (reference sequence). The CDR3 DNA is TGTGCCAGCACCCTACAGGGCGGTTACGAGCAGTACTTC. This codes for CASTLQGGYEQYF.

In DNA, the CDR3 is TGTGCCAGCAGTGAAGCGACAGGGGGCGGCTACACCTTC. Translating gives CASSEATGGGYTF. The chain carries TRBV6-1 and TRBJ1-2, with 10 bases fitting TRBD1. Trimming took 0 bases from V and 8 from J; bases not matched to a gene: 0. The CDR3 extends over 13 amino acids. CDR1 and CDR2 from the germline V gene are MNHNS and SASEGT.

Here the CDR3 reads CASSISYKLTGTYEQYF. CDR3 coding DNA: TGTGCCAGTAGTATTTCCTACAAGTTGACAGGTACCTACGAGCAGTACTTC. The genes are TRBV19 and TRBJ2-7, with D perhaps TRBD1 (6 bases). CDR1 and CDR2 (germline): LNHDA, SQIVND (reference sequence). The CDR3 is made up of 17 amino acids. V was shortened by 3 bases and J by 2 bases, with 20 bases between the two germline ends.

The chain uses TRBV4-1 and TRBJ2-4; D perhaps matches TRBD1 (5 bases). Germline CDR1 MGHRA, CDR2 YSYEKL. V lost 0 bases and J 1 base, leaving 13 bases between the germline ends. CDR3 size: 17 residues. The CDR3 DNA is TGCGCCAGCAGCCAAGATTTCAGCAGGGTGGCCAAAAACATTCAGTACTTC. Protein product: CASSQDFSRVAKNIQYF.

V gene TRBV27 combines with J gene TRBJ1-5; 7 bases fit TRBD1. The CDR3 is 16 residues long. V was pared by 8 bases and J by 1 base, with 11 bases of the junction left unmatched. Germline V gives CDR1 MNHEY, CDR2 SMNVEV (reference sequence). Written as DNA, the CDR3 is TGTGCCAGCCAGAGGACAGGACAAGGAAGCAATCAGCCCCAGCATTTT. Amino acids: CASQRTGQGSNQPQHF.

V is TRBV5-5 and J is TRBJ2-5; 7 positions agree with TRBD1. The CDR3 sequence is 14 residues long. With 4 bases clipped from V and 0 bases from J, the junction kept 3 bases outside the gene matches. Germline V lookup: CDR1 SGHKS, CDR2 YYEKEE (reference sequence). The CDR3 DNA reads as TGTGCCAGCAGCGGGGACAGCTACCAAGAGACCCAGTACTTC. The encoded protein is CASSGDSYQETQYF. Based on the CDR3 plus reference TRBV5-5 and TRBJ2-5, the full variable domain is DAGVTQSPTHLIKTRGQQVTLRCSPISGHKSVSWYQQVLGQGPQFIFQYYEKEERGRGNFPDRFSARQFPNYSSELNVNALLLGDSALYLCASSGDSYQETQYFGPGTRLLVL.

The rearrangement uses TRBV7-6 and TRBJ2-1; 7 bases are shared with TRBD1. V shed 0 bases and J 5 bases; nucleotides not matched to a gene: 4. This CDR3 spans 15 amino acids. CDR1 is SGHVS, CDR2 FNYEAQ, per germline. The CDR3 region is CASSLAGQRNNEQFF. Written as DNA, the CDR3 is TGTGCCAGCAGCTTAGCGGGACAGAGAAACAATGAGCAGTTCTTC.

CDR3 DNA sequence: TGTGCCAGCAGCCCGACTAGCGGGGTTTACAATGAGCAGTTCTTC. This encodes CASSPTSGVYNEQFF. The gene calls are TRBV5-4 and TRBJ2-1, with 11 bases aligning to TRBD2. The germline V gene has CDR1 SGHNT and CDR2 YYREEE (reference sequence). With 4 bases clipped from V and 4 bases from J, the junction kept 4 bases outside the gene matches. This CDR3 contains 15 residues. The full variable domain, in which reference TRBV5-4 and TRBJ2-1 provide the parts outside the CDR3, is ETGVTQSPTHLIKTRGQQVTLRCSSQSGHNTVSWYQQALGQGPQFIFQYYREEENGRGNFPPRFSGLQFPNYSSELNVNALELDDSALYLCASSPTSGVYNEQFFGPGTRLTVL.

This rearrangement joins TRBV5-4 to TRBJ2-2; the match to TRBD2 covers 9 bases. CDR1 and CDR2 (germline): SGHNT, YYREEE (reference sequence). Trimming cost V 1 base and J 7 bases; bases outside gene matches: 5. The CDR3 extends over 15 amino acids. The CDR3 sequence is CASSLPAGGNGELFF. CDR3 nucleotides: TGTGCCAGCAGCTTGCCAGCGGGGGGTAACGGGGAGCTGTTTTTT.

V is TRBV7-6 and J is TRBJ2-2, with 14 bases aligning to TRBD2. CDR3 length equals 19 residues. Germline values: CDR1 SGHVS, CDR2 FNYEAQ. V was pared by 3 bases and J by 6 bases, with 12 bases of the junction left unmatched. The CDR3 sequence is CASSFEGLAGGSEPGELFF. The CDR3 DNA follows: TGTGCCAGCAGCTTCGAAGGACTAGCGGGGGGAAGTGAACCCGGGGAGCTGTTTTTT.

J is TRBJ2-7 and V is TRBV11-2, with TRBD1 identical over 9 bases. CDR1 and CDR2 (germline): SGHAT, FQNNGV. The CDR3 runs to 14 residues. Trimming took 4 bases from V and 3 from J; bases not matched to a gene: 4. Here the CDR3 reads CASSWDRVGYEQYF. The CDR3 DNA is TGTGCCAGCAGCTGGGACAGGGTGGGCTACGAGCAGTACTTC.

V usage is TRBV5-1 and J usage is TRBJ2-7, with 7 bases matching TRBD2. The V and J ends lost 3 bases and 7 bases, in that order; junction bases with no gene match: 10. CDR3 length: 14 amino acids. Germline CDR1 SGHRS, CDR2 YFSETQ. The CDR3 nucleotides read TGCGCCAGCAGCTCGGGGCAGGGAGGGAGAGAGCAGTACTTC. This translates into CASSSGQGGREQYF.

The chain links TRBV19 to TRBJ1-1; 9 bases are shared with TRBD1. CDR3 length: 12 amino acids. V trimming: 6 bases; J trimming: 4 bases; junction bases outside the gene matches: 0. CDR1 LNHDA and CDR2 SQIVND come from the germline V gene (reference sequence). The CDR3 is CASRTGGTEAFF. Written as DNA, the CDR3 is TGTGCCAGTAGGACAGGGGGCACTGAAGCTTTCTTT.

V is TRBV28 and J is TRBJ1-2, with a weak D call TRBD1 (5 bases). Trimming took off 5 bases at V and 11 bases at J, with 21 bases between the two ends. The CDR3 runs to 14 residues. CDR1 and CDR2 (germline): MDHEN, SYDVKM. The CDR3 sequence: CASSVLFGREGYTF. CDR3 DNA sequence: TGTGCCAGCAGTGTCCTATTCGGCAGGGAGGGTTACACCTTC.

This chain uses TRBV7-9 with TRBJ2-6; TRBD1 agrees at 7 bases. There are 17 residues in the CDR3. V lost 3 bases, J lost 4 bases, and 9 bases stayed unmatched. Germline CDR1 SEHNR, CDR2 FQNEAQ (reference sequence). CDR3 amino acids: CASSFPDRVAGANVLTF. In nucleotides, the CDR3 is TGTGCCAGCAGCTTCCCCGACAGGGTTGCCGGGGCCAACGTCCTGACTTTC.

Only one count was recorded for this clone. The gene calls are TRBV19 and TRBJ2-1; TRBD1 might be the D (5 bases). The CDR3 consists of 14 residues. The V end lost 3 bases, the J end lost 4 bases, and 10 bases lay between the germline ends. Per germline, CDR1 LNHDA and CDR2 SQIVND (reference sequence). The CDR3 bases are TGTGCCAGTAGTATCCCAGACAGATACAATGAGCAGTTCTTC. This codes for CASSIPDRYNEQFF.

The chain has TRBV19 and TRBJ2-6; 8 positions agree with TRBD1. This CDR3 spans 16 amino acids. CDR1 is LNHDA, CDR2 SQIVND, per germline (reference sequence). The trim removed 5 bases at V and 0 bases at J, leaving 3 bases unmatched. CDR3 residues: CASSGQGSSGANVLTF. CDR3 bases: TGTGCCAGTAGTGGACAGGGAAGCTCTGGGGCCAACGTCCTGACTTTC.

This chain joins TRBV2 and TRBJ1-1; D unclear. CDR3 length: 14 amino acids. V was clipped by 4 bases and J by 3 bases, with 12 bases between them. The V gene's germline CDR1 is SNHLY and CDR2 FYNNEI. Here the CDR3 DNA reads TGTGCCAGCAGTGTTCTCTGGCAGGACACTGAAGCTTTCTTT. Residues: CASSVLWQDTEAFF.